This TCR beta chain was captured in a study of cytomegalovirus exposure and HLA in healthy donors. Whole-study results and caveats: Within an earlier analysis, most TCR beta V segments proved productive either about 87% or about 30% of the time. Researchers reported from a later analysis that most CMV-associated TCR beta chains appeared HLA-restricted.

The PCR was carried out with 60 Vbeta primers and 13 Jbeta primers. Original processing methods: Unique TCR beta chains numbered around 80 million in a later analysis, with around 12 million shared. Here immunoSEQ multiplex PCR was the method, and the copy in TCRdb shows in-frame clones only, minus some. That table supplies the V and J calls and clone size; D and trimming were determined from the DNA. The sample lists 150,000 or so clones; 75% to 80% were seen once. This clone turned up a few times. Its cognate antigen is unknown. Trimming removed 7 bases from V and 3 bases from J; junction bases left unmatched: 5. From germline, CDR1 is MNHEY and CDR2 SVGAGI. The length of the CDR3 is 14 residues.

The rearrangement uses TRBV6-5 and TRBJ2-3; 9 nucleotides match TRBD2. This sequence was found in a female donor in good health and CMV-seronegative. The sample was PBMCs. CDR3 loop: CASIAGVGTDTQYF. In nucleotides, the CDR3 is TGTGCCAGCATAGCGGGAGTGGGTACAGATACGCAGTATTTT.